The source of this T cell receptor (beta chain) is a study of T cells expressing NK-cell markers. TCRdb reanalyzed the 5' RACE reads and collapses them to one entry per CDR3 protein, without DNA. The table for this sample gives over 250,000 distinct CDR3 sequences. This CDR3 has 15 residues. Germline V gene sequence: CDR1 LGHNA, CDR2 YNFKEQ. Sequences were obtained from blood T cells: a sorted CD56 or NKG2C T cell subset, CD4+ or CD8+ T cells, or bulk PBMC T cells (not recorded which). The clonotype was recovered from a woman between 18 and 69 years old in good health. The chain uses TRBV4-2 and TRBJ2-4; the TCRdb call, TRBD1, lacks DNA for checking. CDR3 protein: CASSQAGESKNIQYF.